The rows below give T cell receptor beta chains drawn from one sample of a study of T cell responses to AZD1222 COVID-19 vaccine. The repertoire was sequenced with immunoSEQ multiplex PCR; TCRdb's copy has only in-frame clones and lacks some. The table includes tens of thousands of clones, 85% to 90% detected once. The sequences come from peripheral blood, collected on day 0 of AZD1222 vaccination. All receptors come from an adult in good health. CDR3s leave out the opening cysteine and the closing phenylalanine or tryptophan. Fields, in order: clone size, V gene, D gene, CDR3 protein. The D gene is left open where the match is weak. Clone size is not always given. Where it is, it says once, few, many or a class for expanded clones.

size: few; V: TRBV7-2; D: .; CDR3: ASSLVGLGNYGYT
size: .; V: TRBV4-1; D: TRBD1; CDR3: ASSQDLDRGSPLH
size: few; V: TRBV23-1; D: .; CDR3: ASSQPECAGTLAYEQY
size: .; V: TRBV29-1; D: TRBD1; CDR3: SASGTGGGNQPQH
size: .; V: TRBV4-1; D: .; CDR3: ASSHPNPTENYGYT
size: once; V: TRBV6-4; D: .; CDR3: ASRPRDGGNTEAF
size: .; V: TRBV11-3; D: TRBD2; CDR3: ASSTSGRDTDTQY
size: once; V: TRBV18; D: TRBD1; CDR3: ASSRDSQETQY
size: .; V: TRBV3-1/TRBV3-2; D: .; CDR3: ASSQDLISYNSPLH
size: .; V: TRBV28; D: .; CDR3: ASRSPSSGNTIY
size: .; V: TRBV5-5; D: .; CDR3: ASSLTGNNSPLH
size: .; V: TRBV30; D: TRBD1; CDR3: AWSQGQGGYT
size: .; V: TRBV4-1; D: .; CDR3: ASSQDPGGAYNSPLH
size: .; V: TRBV2; D: .; CDR3: ASSGWEQY
size: .; V: TRBV5-1; D: .; CDR3: ASSLEGVNQPQH
size: .; V: TRBV28; D: TRBD1; CDR3: ASSLWTDRAYGYT
size: once; V: TRBV14; D: .; CDR3: ASSQEARATNEKLF
size: .; V: TRBV2; D: TRBD1; CDR3: ASRDRVTNYGYT
size: few; V: TRBV10-1; D: .; CDR3: ASSEYREGNEQY
size: .; V: TRBV2; D: .; CDR3: ASDQERDEQF
size: .; V: TRBV4-1; D: .; CDR3: ASSQALGKGKGYT
size: .; V: TRBV5-6; D: .; CDR3: ASSLRGAAPGYT
size: .; V: TRBV4-1; D: .; CDR3: ASSQVFWEPQH
size: .; V: TRBV6-1; D: TRBD2; CDR3: ASSVTSGAGDNEQF
size: .; V: TRBV7-9; D: .; CDR3: ASSLTGIGTDEQF
size: once; V: TRBV14; D: TRBD2; CDR3: ASSQRLAGRFNEQF
size: .; V: TRBV6-6; D: TRBD2; CDR3: ASRASGRDEQF
size: .; V: TRBV30; D: .; CDR3: AWSGGNTIY
size: .; V: TRBV2; D: .; CDR3: ASSNRERNSPLH
size: .; V: TRBV21-1; D: .; CDR3: ASSKGPGQGAPYGYT
size: .; V: TRBV28; D: .; CDR3: ASSPSGAHYEQY
size: once; V: TRBV7-9; D: .; CDR3: ASSAQGRPQEEKLF
size: .; V: TRBV3-1/TRBV3-2; D: TRBD2; CDR3: ASSPLAGEGSEQF
size: few; V: TRBV7-2; D: .; CDR3: ASSLDRAGNTIY
size: .; V: TRBV5-1; D: .; CDR3: ASSLGQTTGELF
size: .; V: TRBV5-1; D: TRBD1; CDR3: ASSLWGQGALEAF
size: once; V: TRBV7-9; D: .; CDR3: ASSLAGTGHRN
size: .; V: TRBV18; D: TRBD2; CDR3: ASSPGLAGALTGELF
size: .; V: TRBV3-1/TRBV3-2; D: .; CDR3: ASSQDDFGWF
size: .; V: TRBV4-1; D: .; CDR3: ASSPRRQYTDTQY
size: .; V: TRBV5-1; D: TRBD2; CDR3: ASSDGSGVEYEQF
size: .; V: TRBV11-3; D: .; CDR3: ASSAQQRTEAF